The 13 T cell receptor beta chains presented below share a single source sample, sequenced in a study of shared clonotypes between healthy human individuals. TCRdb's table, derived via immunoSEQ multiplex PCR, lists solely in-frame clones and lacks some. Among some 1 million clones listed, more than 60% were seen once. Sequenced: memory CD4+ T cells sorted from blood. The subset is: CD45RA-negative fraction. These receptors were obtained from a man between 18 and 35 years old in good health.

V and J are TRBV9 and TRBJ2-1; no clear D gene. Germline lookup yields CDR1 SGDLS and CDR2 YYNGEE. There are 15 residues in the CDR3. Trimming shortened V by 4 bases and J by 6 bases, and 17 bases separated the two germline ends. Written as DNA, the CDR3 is TGTGCCAGCAGCCCCCAAATGGACCCTGGCAATGAGCAGTTCTTC. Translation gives CASSPQMDPGNEQFF.

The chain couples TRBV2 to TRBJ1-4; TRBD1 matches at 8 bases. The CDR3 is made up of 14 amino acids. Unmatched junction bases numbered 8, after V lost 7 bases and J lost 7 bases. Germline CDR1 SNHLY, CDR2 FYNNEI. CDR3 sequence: CASNRQGPTEKLFF. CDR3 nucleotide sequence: TGTGCCAGCAACCGACAGGGGCCTACTGAAAAACTGTTTTTT.

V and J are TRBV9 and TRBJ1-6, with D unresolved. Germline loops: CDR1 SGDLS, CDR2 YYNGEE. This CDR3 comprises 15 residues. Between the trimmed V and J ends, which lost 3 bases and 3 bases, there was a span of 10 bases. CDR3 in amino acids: CASSASTGYNSPLHF. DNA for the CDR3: TGTGCCAGCAGCGCCTCTACGGGCTATAATTCACCCCTCCACTTT.

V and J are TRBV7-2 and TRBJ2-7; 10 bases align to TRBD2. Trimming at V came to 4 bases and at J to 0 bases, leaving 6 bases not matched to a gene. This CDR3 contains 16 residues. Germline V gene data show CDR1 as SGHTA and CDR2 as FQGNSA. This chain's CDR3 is CASSSRTSGSSYEQYF. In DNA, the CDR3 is TGTGCCAGCAGCTCAAGGACTAGCGGAAGCTCCTACGAGCAGTACTTC.

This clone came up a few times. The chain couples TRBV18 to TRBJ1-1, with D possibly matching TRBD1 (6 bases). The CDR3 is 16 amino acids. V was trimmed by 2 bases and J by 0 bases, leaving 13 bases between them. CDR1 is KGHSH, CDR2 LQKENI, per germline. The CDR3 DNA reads TGTGCCAGCTCACCATTTAGGGGGTCCCTGAACACTGAAGCTTTCTTT. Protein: CASSPFRGSLNTEAFF.

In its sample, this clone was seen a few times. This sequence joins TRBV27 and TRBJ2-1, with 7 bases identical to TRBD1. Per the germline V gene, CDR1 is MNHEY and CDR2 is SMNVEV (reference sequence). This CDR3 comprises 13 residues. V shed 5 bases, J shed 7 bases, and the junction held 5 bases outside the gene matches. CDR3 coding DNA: TGTGCCAGCAGTCGGGACAGCCGGAATGAGCAGTTCTTC. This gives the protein CASSRDSRNEQFF.

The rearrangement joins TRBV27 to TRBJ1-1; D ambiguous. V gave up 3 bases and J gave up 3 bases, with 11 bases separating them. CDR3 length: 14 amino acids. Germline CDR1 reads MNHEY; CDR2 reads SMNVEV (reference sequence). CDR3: CASSLSRTYTEAFF. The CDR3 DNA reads TGTGCCAGCAGTTTGAGCAGAACATACACTGAAGCTTTCTTT.

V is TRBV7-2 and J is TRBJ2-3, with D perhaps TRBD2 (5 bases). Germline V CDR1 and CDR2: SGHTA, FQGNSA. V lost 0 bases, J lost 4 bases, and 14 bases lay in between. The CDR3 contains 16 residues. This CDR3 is CASSLAPPRVADTQYF. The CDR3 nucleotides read TGTGCCAGCAGCTTAGCCCCACCGAGGGTCGCAGATACGCAGTATTTT.

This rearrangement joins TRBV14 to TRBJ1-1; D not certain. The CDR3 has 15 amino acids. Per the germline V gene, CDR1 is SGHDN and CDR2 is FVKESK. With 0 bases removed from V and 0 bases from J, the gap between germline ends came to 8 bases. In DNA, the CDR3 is TGTGCCAGCAGCCAAGAGGCGTATCTGAACACTGAAGCTTTCTTT. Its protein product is CASSQEAYLNTEAFF.

CDR3: CACTKRIDNEQFF. In nucleotides, the CDR3 is TGTGCCTGTACTAAGAGGATAGACAATGAGCAGTTCTTC. The V call is TRBV7-9, the J call TRBJ2-1; no firm D call. V was pared by 11 bases and J by 5 bases, with 16 bases between. CDR1 SEHNR and CDR2 FQNEAQ come from the germline V gene (reference sequence). This CDR3 region has 13 residues.

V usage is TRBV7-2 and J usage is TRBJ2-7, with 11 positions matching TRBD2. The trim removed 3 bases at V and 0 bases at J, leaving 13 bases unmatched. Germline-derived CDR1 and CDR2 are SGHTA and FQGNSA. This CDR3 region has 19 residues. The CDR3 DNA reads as TGTGCCAGCAGCTTTCCCACCTACTTGACTAGCGGGACCTCCTACGAGCAGTACTTC. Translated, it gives CASSFPTYLTSGTSYEQYF.

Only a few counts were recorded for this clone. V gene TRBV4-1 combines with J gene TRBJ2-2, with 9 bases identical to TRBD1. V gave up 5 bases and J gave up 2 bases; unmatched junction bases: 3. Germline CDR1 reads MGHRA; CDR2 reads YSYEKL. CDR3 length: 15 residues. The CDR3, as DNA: TGCGCCAGCAGCGCACAGGGGGCTAACACCGGGGAGCTGTTTTTT. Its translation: CASSAQGANTGELFF.

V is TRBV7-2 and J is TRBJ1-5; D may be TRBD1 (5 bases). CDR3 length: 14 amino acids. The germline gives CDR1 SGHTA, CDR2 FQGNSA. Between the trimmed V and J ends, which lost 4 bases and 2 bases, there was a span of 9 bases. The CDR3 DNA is TGTGCCAGCAGCTCAGGGTTGGGCAATCAGCCCCAGCATTTT. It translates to CASSSGLGNQPQHF.